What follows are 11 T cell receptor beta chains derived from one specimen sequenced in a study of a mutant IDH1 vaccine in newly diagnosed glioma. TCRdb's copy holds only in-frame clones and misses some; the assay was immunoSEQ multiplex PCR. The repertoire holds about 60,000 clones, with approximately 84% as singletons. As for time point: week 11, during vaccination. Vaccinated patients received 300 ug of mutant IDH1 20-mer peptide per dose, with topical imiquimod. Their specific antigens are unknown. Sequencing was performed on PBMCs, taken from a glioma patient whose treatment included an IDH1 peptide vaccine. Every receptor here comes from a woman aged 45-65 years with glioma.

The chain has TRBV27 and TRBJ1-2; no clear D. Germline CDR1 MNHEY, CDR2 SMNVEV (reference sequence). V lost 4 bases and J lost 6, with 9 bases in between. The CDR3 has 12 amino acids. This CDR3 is CASSSGPNGYTF. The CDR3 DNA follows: TGTGCCAGCAGTTCCGGGCCCAATGGCTACACCTTC.

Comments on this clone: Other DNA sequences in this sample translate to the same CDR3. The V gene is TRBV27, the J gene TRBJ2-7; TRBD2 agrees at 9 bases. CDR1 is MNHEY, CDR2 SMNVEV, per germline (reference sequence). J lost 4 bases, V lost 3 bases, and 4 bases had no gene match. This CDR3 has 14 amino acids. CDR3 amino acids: CASSLSGGPYEQYF. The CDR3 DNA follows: TGTGCCAGCAGTTTGAGCGGGGGGCCTTACGAGCAGTACTTC.

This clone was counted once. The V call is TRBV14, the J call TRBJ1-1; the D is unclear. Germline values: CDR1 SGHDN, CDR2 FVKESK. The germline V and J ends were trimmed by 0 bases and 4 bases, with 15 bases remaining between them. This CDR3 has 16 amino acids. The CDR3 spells CASSQEAKQIGTEAFF. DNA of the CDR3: TGTGCCAGCAGCCAAGAGGCCAAACAGATTGGCACTGAAGCTTTCTTT.

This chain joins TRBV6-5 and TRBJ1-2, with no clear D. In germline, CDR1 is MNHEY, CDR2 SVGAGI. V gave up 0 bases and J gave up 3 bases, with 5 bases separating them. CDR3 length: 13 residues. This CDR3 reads CASSYSPDYGYTF. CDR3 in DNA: TGTGCCAGCAGTTACTCCCCCGACTATGGCTACACCTTC.

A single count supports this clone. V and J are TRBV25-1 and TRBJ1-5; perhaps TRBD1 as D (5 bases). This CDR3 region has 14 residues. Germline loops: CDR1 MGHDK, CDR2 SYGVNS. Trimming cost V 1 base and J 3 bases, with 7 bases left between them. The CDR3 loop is CASSEWGPNQPQHF. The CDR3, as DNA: TGTGCCAGCAGTGAATGGGGCCCCAATCAGCCCCAGCATTTT.

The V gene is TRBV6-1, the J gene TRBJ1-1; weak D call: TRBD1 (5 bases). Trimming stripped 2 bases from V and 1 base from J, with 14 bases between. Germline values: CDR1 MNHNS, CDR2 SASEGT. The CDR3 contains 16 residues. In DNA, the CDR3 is TGTGCCAGCAGTGAACCCAGGGAGACATCGAACACTGAAGCTTTCTTT. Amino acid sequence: CASSEPRETSNTEAFF.

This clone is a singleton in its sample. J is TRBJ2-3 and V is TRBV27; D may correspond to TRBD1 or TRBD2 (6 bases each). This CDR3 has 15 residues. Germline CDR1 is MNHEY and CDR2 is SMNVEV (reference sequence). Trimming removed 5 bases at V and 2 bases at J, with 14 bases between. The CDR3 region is CASSRYPGATDTQYF. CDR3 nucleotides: TGTGCCAGCAGTCGATACCCGGGGGCCACAGATACGCAGTATTTT.

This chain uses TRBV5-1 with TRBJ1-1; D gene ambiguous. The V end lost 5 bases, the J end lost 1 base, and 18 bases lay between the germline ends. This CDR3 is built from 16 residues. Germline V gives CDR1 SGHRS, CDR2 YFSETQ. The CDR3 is CASSQITAAANTEAFF. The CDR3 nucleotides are TGCGCCAGCAGTCAGATTACAGCTGCGGCGAACACTGAAGCTTTCTTT.

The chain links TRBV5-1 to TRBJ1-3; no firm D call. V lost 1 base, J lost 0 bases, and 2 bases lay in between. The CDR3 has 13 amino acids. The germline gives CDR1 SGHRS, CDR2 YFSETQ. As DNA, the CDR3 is TGCGCCAGCAGCTTGAACTCTGGAAACACCATATATTTT. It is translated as CASSLNSGNTIYF.

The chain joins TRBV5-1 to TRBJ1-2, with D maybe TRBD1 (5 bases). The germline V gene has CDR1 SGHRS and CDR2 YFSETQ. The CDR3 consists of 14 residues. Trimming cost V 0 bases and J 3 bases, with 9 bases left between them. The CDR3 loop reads CASSLGTIDYGYTF. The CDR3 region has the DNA TGCGCCAGCAGCTTGGGGACAATCGACTATGGCTACACCTTC. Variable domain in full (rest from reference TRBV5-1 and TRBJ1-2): KAGVTQTPRYLIKTRGQQVTLSCSPISGHRSVSWYQQTPGQGLQFLFEYFSETQRNKGNFPGRFSGRQFSNSRSEMNVSTLELGDSALYLCASSLGTIDYGYTFGSGTRLTVV.

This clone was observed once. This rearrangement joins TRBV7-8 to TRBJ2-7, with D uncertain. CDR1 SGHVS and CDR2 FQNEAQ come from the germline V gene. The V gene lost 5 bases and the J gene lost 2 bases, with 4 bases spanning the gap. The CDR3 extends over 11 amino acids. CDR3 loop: CASSNAYEQYF. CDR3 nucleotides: TGTGCCAGCAGCAATGCCTACGAGCAGTACTTC.